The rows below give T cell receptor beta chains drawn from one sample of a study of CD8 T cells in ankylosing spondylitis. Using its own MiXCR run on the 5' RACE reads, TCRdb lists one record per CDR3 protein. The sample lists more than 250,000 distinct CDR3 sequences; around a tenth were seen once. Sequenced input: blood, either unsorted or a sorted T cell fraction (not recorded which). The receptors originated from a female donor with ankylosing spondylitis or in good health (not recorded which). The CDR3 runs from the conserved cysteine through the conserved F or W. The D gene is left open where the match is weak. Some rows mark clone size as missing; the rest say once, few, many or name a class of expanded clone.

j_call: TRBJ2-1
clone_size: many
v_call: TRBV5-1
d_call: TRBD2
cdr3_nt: TGCGCCAGCAGCTTGACCCCAGCGGGGGGGAGCTCCTACAATGAGCAGTTCTTC
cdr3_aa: CASSLTPAGGSSYNEQFF

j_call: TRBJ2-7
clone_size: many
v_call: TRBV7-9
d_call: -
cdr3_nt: TGTGCCAGCAGCTTAGATCCCGTATTCTACGAGCAGTACTTC
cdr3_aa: CASSLDPVFYEQYF

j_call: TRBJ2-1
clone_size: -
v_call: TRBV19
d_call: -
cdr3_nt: TGTGCCAGTAGTCCAGTCGTCCCCAGCCCTGGGCAGTTCTTC
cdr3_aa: CASSPVVPSPGQFF

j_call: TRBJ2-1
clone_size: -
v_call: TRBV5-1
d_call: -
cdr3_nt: TGCGCCAGCAGCTTGAATAGGAGAAGCTCCTACAATGAGCAGTTCTTC
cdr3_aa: CASSLNRRSSYNEQFF

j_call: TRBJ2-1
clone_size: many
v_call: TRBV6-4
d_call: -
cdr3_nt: TGTGCCAGCAGTCCCTGCGCTCATGAGCAGTTCTTC
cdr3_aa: CASSPCAHEQFF

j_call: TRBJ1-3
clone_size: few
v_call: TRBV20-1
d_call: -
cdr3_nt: TGCAGTGCTAGCCGGACCGGGACCTCTGGAAACACCATATATTTT
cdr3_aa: CSASRTGTSGNTIYF

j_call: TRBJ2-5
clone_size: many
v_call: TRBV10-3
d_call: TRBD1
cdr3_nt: TGTGCCATCAGGGGGACAGGGAAAGAGACCCAGTACTTC
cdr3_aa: CAIRGTGKETQYF

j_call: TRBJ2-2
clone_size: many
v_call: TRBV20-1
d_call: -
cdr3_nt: TGCAGTGCCCGACGGCGGGGAGGTACCGGGGAGCTGTTTTTT
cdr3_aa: CSARRRGGTGELFF

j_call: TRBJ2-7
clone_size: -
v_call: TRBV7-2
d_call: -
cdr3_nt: TGTGCCAGCAGCTCTATCCCACTGATGGGGGGCTACGAGCAGTACTTC
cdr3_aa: CASSSIPLMGGYEQYF

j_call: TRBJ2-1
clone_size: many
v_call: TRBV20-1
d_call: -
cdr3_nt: TGCAGTGCGTCCGGGGCCGGACGCTATGAGCAGTTCTTC
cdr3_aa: CSASGAGRYEQFF

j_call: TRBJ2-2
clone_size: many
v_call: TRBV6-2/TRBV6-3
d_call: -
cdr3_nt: TGTGCCAGCAGTTACTCGCCTTGGGCACGCCCCACCGGGGAGCTGTTTTTT
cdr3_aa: CASSYSPWARPTGELFF

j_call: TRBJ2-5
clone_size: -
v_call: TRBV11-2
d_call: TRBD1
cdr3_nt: TGTGCCAGCAGCTCCGGACAGGGCGGGTACCAAGAGACCCAGTACTTC
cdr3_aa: CASSSGQGGYQETQYF

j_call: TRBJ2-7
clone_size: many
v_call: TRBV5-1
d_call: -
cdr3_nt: TGCGCCAGCAGCCCGGCCGCCTACGAGCAGTACTTC
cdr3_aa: CASSPAAYEQYF

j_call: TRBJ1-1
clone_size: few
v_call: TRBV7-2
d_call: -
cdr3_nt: TGTGCCAGCACCGTTAGGGCTGGAGCTGAAGCTTTCTTT
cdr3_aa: CASTVRAGAEAFF

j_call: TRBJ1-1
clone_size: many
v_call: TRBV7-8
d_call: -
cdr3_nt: TGTGCCAGCAGCCATCGTAACACTGAAGCTTTCTTT
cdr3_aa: CASSHRNTEAFF

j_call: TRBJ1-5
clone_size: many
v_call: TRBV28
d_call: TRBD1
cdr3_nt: TGTGCCAGCAGTTTGGGGGACAGATACAATCAGCCCCAGCATTTT
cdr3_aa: CASSLGDRYNQPQHF

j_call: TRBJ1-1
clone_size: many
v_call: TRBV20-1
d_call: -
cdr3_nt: TGCAGTGCTAGAGATTGGGGGAACACTGAAGCTTTCTTT
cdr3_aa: CSARDWGNTEAFF

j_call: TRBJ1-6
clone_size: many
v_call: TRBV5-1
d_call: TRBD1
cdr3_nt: TGCGCCAGCAGCTTACGGTCCGGGACAGGGGGTTCACCCCTCCACTTT
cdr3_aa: CASSLRSGTGGSPLHF

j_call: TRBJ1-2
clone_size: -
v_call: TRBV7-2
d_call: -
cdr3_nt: TGTGCCAGCAGCTTAGCGGGCAGAAGCGGCTACACCTTC
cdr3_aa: CASSLAGRSGYTF

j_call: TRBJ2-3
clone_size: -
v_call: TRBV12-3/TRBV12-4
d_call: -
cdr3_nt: TGTGCCAGCAGTTTTGACTCAAGCACAGATACGCAGTATTTT
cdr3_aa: CASSFDSSTDTQYF

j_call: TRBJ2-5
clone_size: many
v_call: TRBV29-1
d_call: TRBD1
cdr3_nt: TGCAGCGCCAGACAGGGAAGTTCGGAGACCCAGTACTTC
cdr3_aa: CSARQGSSETQYF

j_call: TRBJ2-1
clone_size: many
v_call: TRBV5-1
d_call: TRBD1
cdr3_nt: TGCGCCAGCAGCCCCGCCGGGTGGACAGGCGCCAATGAGCAGTTCTTC
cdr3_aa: CASSPAGWTGANEQFF

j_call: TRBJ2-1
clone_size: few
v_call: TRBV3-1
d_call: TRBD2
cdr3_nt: TGTGCCAGCAGCCAAGGGGGGATCAGCGGGATGGTCAATGAGCAGTTCTTC
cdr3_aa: CASSQGGISGMVNEQFF

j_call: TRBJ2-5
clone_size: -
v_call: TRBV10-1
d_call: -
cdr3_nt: TGCGCCAGCAGTGAGCCGGGACCTCCCGGAGAGACCCAGTACTTC
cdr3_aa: CASSEPGPPGETQYF

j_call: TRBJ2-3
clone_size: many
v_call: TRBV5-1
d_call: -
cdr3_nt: TGCGCCAGCAGGACCACTAGCACAGATACGCAGTATTTT
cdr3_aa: CASRTTSTDTQYF

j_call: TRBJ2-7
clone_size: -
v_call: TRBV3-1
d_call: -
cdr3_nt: TGTGCCTGCAGCCAAGATCGTTTTGGGCAGGGGCGATACGAGCAGTACTTC
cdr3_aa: CACSQDRFGQGRYEQYF

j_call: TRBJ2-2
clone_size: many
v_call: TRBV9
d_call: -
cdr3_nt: TGTGCCAGCAGCCCTTCGGCAGGGAACACCGGGGAGCTGTTTTTT
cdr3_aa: CASSPSAGNTGELFF